This T cell receptor beta chain was profiled in a study of blood T cell repertoires in COVID-19. Per the germline V gene, CDR1 is DFQATT and CDR2 is SNEGSKA (reference sequence). Trimming removed 3 bases from V and 2 bases from J, with 20 bases in between. The CDR3 contains 16 residues. The authors' processing: Reference gene primer amplification gave estimated nucleated cell counts. TCRdb's copy holds only in-frame clones and misses some; the assay was immunoSEQ multiplex PCR. V and J calls and clone size are copied from that table; D and trimming were computed from the DNA. The sample holds 19,000 or so clones; approximately 90% are singletons and the top ten take approximately 17%.

This TCR derives from a man between 65 and 85 years old with active COVID-19. J is TRBJ2-7 and V is TRBV20-1; D is ambiguous. Sequenced input: peripheral blood. The CDR3 reads CSASPSFDRGTYEQYF. CDR3 sequence (DNA): TGCAGTGCTAGTCCTAGTTTCGACCGAGGTACCTACGAGCAGTACTTC.